This T cell receptor beta chain is drawn from a study of blood T cell repertoires in COVID-19. Overall study context: The origin of the acute and convalescent COVID-19 samples was the United States, Italy and Spain. PBMCs, B-cell-depleted T cells, or T cells provided the cDNA or gDNA that made up the material.

There are 13 residues in the CDR3. The germline gives CDR1 SGHVS, CDR2 FQNEAQ. Trimming cost V 3 bases and J 5 bases, with 8 bases left between them. Per the original data handling: From reference gene primer amplification, estimates of nucleated cell counts were derived. Sequencing used immunoSEQ multiplex PCR; TCRdb keeps in-frame clones, though not all of them. V, J and clone size reflect that table, while D and trimming were determined from the DNA. The sample includes around 320,000 clones, around 90% of them seen just once. V and J are TRBV7-8 and TRBJ2-1, with D uncertain. Material for sequencing was peripheral blood. The sequence was obtained from a man between 18 and 35 years old with active or convalescent COVID-19. CDR3 coding DNA: TGTGCCAGCAGCTTCCTGACTCACAATGAGCAGTTCTTC. It translates to CASSFLTHNEQFF.